This TCR beta chain originates from a study of memory CD4+ T cells and cytomegalovirus serostatus. At the level of the study: This sample comes from healthy Belgian adults, fewer than 10 CMV seropositive, approximately 23 seronegative.

The sort gate was single viable CD3+CD4+CD8-CD45RO+ cells for memory CD4+ T cells. Serum IgG to CMV pp150, pp28, p38 and p52 defined serostatus. Of note for this clone: The antigen remains unidentified.

Study processing details: After removing out-of-frame reads, around 2 million distinct TCRbeta sequences remained. Repertoires were generated with immunoSEQ multiplex PCR, while TCRdb's copy carries only in-frame clones and drops some. Clonal size and the V and J genes are those of that table, whereas D and trimming came from the DNA. Here the sample spans about 52,000 clones, around 80% being singletons. The study, taken as a whole, reports: The CMV-associated TCR signature appears largely within the CD4+ memory repertoire.

The material sequenced was memory CD4+ T cells from blood. The receptor's source is an adult in good health and CMV-seropositive.

This chain's CDR3 is CASSRQGAGGWPQHF. CDR3 sequence (DNA): TGTGCCAGTAGTAGACAGGGGGCTGGCGGGTGGCCCCAGCATTTT. The gene calls are TRBV19 and TRBJ1-5; 10 bases line up with TRBD1. Trimming took 4 bases from V and 9 from J; bases not matched to a gene: 9. Germline V gives CDR1 LNHDA, CDR2 SQIVND (reference sequence). The CDR3 is 15 residues long.